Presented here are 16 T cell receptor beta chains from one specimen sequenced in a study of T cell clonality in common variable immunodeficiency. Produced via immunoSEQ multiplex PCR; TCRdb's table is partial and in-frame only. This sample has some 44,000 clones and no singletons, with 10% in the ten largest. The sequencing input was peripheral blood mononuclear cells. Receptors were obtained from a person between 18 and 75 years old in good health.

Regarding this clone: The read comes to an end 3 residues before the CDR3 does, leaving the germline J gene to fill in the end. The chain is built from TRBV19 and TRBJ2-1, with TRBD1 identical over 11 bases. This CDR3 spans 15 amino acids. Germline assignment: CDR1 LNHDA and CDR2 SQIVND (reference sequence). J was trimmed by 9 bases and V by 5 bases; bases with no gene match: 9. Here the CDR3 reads CASSSRDRGLGEQFF. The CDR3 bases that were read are TGTGCCAGTAGTTCGCGGGACAGGGGGTTAGGTGAG. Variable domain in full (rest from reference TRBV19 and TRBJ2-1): DGGITQSPKYLFRKEGQNVTLSCEQNLNHDAMYWYRQDPGQGLRLIYYSQIVNDFQKGDIAEGYSVSREKKESFPLTVTSAQKNPTAFYLCASSSRDRGLGEQFFGPGTRLTVL.

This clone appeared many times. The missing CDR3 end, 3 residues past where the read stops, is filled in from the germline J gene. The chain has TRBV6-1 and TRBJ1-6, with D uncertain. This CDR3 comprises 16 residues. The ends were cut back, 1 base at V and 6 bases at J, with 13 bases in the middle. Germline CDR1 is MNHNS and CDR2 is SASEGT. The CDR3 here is CASSEDLGRGNSPLHF. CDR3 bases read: TGTGCCAGCAGTGAAGATCTGGGCCGGGGTAATTCACCC.

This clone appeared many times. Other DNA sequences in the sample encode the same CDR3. The covered CDR3 bases are TGCAGTGCTAAGGGACAGGGTAATGAAAAA. This translates into CSAKGQGNEK. The CDR3 in its entirety is CSAKGQGNEKLFF. The chain is built from TRBV20-1 and TRBJ1-4; the match to TRBD1 covers 9 bases. The read ends 3 residues early relative to the CDR3; the germline J gene fills the gap. Per germline, CDR1 DFQATT and CDR2 SNEGSKA (reference sequence). The V gene end was trimmed by 4 bases and the J gene end by 4 bases; junction bases not matched to a gene: 1. This CDR3 is 13 amino acids long.

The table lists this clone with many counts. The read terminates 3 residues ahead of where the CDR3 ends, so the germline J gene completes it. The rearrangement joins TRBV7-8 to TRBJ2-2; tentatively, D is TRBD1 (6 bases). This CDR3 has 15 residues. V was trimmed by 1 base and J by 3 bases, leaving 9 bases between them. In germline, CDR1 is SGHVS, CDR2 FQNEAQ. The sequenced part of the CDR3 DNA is TGTGCCAGCAGCTTAGGACAGGTGGACACCGGGGAG. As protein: CASSLGQVDTGE. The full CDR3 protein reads CASSLGQVDTGELFF.

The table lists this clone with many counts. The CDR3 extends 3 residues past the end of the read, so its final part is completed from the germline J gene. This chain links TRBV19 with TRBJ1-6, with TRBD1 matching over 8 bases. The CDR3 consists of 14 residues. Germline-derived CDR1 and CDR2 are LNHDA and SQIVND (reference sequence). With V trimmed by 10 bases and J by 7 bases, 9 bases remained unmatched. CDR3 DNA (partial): TGTGCCACAAGGACAGGGTCCATGAATTCACCC. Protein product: CATRTGSMNSP. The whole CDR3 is CATRTGSMNSPLHF.

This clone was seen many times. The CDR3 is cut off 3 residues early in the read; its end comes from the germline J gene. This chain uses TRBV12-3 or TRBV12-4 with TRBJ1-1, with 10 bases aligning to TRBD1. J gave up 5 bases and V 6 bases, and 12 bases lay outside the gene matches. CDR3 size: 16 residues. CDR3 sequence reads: CASSHPPGTGVTEAFF. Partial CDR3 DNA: TGTGCCAGCAGCCACCCTCCCGGGACAGGGGTTACTGAA.

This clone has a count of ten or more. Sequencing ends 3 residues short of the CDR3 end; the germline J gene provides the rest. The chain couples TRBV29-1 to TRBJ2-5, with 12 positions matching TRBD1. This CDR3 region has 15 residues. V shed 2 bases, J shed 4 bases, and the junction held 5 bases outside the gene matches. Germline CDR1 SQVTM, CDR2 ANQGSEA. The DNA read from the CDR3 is TGCAGCGTTGAAATCGAGGGACAGGGGGCAGAGACC. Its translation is CSVEIEGQGAET. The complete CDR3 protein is CSVEIEGQGAETQYF.

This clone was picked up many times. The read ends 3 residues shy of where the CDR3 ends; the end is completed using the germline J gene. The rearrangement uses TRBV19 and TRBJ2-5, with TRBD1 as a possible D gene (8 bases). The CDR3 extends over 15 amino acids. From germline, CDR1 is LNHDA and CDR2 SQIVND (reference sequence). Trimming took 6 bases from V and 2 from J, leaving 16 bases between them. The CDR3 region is CASRREGTGQETQYF. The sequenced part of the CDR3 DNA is TGTGCCAGTAGGAGGGAGGGGACAGGTCAAGAGACC.

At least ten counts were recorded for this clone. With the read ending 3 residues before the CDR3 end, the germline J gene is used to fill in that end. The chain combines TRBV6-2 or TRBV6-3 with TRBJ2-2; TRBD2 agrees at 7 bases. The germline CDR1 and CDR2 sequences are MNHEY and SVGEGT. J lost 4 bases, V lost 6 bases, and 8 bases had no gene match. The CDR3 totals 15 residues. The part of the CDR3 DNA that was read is TGTGCCAGCAGAAAGGGGAGGGGATCCACCGGGGAG. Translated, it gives CASRKGRGSTGE. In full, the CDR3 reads CASRKGRGSTGELFF.

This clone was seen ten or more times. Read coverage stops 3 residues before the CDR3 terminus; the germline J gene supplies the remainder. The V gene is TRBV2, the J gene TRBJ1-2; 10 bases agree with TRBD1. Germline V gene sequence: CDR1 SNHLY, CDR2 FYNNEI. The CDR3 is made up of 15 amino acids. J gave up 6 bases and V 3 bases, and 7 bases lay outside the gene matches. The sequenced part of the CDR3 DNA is TGTGCCAGCAGTGATCTTGGACAGGGGGAGGATGGC. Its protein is CASSDLGQGEDG. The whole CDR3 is CASSDLGQGEDGYTF.

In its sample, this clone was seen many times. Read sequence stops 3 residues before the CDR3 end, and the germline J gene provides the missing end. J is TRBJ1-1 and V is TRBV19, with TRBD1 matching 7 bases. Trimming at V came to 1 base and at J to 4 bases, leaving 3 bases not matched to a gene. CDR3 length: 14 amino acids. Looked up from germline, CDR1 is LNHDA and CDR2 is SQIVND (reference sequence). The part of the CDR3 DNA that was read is TGTGCCAGTAGTATAGTCTCAGGGGGCACTGAA. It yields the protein CASSIVSGGTE. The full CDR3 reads CASSIVSGGTEAFF.

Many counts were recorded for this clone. CDR3 sequence reads: CASSKTSGYEQYF. CDR3 bases read: TGTGCCAGCAGCAAGACTAGCGGGTACGAG. This chain links TRBV5-6 with TRBJ2-7, with 10 bases lining up with TRBD2. The read ends 3 residues shy of where the CDR3 ends; the end is completed using the germline J gene. In germline, CDR1 is SGHDT, CDR2 YYEEEE. The V segment lost 4 bases and the J segment 4 bases; nucleotides outside the gene matches: 2. This CDR3 contains 13 residues.

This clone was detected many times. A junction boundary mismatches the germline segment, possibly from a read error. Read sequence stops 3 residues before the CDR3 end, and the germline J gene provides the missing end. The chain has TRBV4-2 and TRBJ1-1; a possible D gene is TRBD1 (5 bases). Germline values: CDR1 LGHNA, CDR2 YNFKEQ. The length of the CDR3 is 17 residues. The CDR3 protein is CASSQGRTLGGLHGAFF. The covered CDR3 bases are TGCGCCAGCAGCCAAGGGAGGACTTTGGGGGGACTCCACGGA.

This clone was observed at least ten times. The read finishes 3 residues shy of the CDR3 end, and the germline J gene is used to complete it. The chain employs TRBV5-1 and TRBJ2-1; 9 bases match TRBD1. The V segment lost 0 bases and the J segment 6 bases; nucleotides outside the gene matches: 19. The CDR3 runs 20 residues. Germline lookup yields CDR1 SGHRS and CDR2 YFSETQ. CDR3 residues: CASSLGGTGSLSNSPNEQFF. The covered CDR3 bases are TGCGCCAGCAGCTTGGGGGGGACAGGGTCCTTATCTAACTCACCCAATGAG. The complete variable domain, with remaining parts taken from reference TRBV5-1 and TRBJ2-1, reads KAGVTQTPRYLIKTRGQQVTLSCSPISGHRSVSWYQQTPGQGLQFLFEYFSETQRNKGNFPGRFSGRQFSNSRSEMNVSTLELGDSALYLCASSLGGTGSLSNSPNEQFFGPGTRLTVL.

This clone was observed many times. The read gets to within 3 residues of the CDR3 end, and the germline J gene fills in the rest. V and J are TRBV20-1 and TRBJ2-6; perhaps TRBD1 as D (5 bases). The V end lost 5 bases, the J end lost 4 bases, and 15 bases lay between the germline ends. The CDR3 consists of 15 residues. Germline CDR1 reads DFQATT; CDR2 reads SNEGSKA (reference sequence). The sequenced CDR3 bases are TGCAGTGCTTCTATCAGGGTCTCCGGGGCCAACGTC. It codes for CSASIRVSGANV. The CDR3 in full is CSASIRVSGANVLTF.

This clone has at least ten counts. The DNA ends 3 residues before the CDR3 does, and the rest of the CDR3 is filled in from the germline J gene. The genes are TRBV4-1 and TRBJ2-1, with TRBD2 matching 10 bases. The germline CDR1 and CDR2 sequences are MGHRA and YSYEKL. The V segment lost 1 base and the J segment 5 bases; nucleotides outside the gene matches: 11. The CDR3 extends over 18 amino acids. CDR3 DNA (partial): TGCGCCAGCAGCCAAGGAATTTCAGCGGGAGGGGCTAACAATGAG. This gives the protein CASSQGISAGGANNE. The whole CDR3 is CASSQGISAGGANNEQFF.